This paragraph reports one T cell receptor beta chain. The data belong to a study of T-cell reconstitution after alpha-beta-depleted transplantation in children. Looked up from germline, CDR1 is SGHAT and CDR2 is FQNNGV. This CDR3 spans 16 amino acids. Germline trimming cut 2 bases from V and 1 base from J; bases unmatched to any gene: 7. As it was prepared, the TCRbeta library received unique molecular identifiers. MiXCR, applied by TCRdb to the PCR reads, yields one record per CDR3 protein. The repertoire holds hundreds of thousands of distinct CDR3 sequences, with around 15% as singletons. The material was PBMCs, mostly from graft donor cells, obtained 360 days after TCRalphabeta/CD19-depleted stem cell transplant. V usage is TRBV11-2 and J usage is TRBJ2-5; 7 positions match TRBD1. This sequence originates from a boy under three years old who had a stem cell transplant for Wiskott-Aldrich syndrome, so the T cells may come from the graft donor. The CDR3 protein is CASSLIGWDSQETQYF. CDR3 sequence (DNA): TGTGCCAGCAGCTTAATAGGTTGGGACAGCCAAGAGACCCAGTACTTC.